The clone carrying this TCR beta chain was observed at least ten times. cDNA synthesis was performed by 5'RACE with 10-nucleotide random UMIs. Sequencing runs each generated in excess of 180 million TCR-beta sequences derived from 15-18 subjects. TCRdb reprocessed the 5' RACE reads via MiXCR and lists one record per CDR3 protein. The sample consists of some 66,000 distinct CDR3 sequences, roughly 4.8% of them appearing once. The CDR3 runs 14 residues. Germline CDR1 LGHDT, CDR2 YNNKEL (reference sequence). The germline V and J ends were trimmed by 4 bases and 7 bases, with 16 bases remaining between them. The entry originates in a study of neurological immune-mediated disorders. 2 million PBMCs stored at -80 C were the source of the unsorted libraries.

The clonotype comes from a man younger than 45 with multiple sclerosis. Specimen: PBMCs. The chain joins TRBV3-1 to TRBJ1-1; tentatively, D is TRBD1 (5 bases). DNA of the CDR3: TGTGCCAGCAGCCGGGACGGGCAAAGGGTTGAAGCTTTCTTT. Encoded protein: CASSRDGQRVEAFF.